These 10 T cell receptor beta chains originate from one sample sequenced in a study of T cells in Graves' hyperthyroidism and ophthalmopathy. Researchers amplified the TCR beta CDR3 regions from RNA transcripts. The HTBI primer set served for first-round RT-PCR of the TCR CDR3. TCRdb reprocessed the multiplex PCR reads with MiXCR, giving one entry per CDR3 protein. The sample has approximately 400,000 distinct CDR3 sequences; about 25% are singletons. The sequenced sample was blood. The receptors shown here come from a man aged 45-60 years with Graves' hyperthyroidism.

This clonotype was recorded a few times. The chain is built from TRBV7-9 and TRBJ2-3, with 7 bases identical to TRBD1. This CDR3 has 16 residues. V lost 5 bases to trimming and J lost 1 base; unmatched junction nucleotides: 9. Germline V CDR1 and CDR2: SEHNR, FQNEAQ (reference sequence). CDR3 nucleotide sequence: TGTGCCAGCAGCCCATTGACAGGGTCTGGCACAGATACGCAGTATTTT. As protein: CASSPLTGSGTDTQYF.

This clonotype was counted at least ten times. The chain carries TRBV20-1 and TRBJ2-1, with D perhaps assigned TRBD1 or TRBD2 (6 bases each). CDR3 length: 13 residues. Trimming removed 5 bases from V and 8 bases from J, with 16 bases in between. The germline gives CDR1 DFQATT, CDR2 SNEGSKA (reference sequence). In DNA, the CDR3 is TGCAGTGCTCCCGCGGGACAAAGCGATGAGCAGTTCTTC. Its protein is CSAPAGQSDEQFF.

To note about this clonotype: One end of the junction does not line up with germline, which may come from a read error. The CDR3 is CASSLVGGEKPFF. DNA of the CDR3: TGCGCCAGCAGCTTGGTCGGCGGTGAAAAACCGTTTTTT. This chain connects TRBV5-1 to TRBJ1-4; D not certain. CDR3 length: 13 amino acids. Germline V CDR1 and CDR2: SGHRS, YFSETQ. The full variable domain, completed using reference TRBV5-1 and TRBJ1-4, is KAGVTQTPRYLIKTRGQQVTLSCSPISGHRSVSWYQQTPGQGLQFLFEYFSETQRNKGNFPGRFSGRQFSNSRSEMNVSTLELGDSALYLCASSLVGGEKPFFGSGTQLSVL.

This clonotype was observed a handful of times. The V call is TRBV5-4, the J call TRBJ2-3; 11 nucleotides align to TRBD2. This CDR3 contains 15 residues. CDR1 and CDR2 (germline): SGHNT, YYREEE (reference sequence). V lost 0 bases and J lost 5; bases outside the gene matches: 2. The CDR3 reads CASSLELAGEDTQYF. The CDR3 region has the DNA TGTGCCAGCAGCTTGGAACTAGCGGGAGAAGATACGCAGTATTTT.

CDR3 protein: CATGLAGAGELFF. For the CDR3, the DNA is TGTGCCACCGGACTAGCGGGAGCCGGGGAGCTGTTTTTT. The chain recombines TRBV25-1 with TRBJ2-2; TRBD2 agrees at 13 bases. CDR1 is MGHDK, CDR2 SYGVNS, per germline. The CDR3 loop spans 13 amino acids. Trimming removed 10 bases from V and 6 bases from J; junction bases left unmatched: 2. The full variable domain, in which reference TRBV25-1 and TRBJ2-2 provide the parts outside the CDR3, is EADIYQTPRYLVIGTGKKITLECSQTMGHDKMYWYQQDPGMELHLIHYSYGVNSTEKGDLSSESTVSRIRTEHFPLTLESARPSHTSQYLCATGLAGAGELFFGEGSRLTVL.

This clonotype was seen more than once but under ten times. This sequence joins TRBV15 and TRBJ1-2; the match to TRBD1 covers 12 bases. V lost 9 bases, J lost 6 bases, and 11 bases stayed unmatched. The V gene's germline CDR1 is LNHNV and CDR2 YYDKDF (reference sequence). This CDR3 has 15 amino acids. CDR3 nucleotide sequence: TGTGCCACTTCCCGGGGACAGGGGGCTTTGGATGGCTACACCTTC. This sequence encodes CATSRGQGALDGYTF. The full variable domain, its missing parts supplied by reference TRBV15 and TRBJ1-2, is DAMVIQNPRYQVTQFGKPVTLSCSQTLNHNVMYWYQQKSSQAPKLLFHYYDKDFNNEADTPDNFQSRRPNTSFCFLDIRSPGLGDTAMYLCATSRGQGALDGYTFGSGTRLTVV.

This chain joins TRBV19 and TRBJ2-7, with 9 bases matching TRBD1. Trimming at V came to 8 bases and at J to 2 bases, leaving 10 bases not matched to a gene. This CDR3 region has 15 residues. CDR1 LNHDA and CDR2 SQIVND come from the germline V gene (reference sequence). CDR3 in amino acids: CASGGQGRTTYEQYF. As DNA, the CDR3 is TGTGCCAGTGGGGGACAGGGTCGGACAACCTACGAGCAGTACTTC.

This clonotype was observed a handful of times. The chain is built from TRBV4-1 and TRBJ2-3; TRBD2 matches 10 bases. Per germline, CDR1 MGHRA and CDR2 YSYEKL. The CDR3 is made up of 17 amino acids. J lost 5 bases, V lost 0 bases, and 8 bases had no gene match. CDR3 sequence: CASSQEGTSVGGDTQYF. The CDR3 nucleotides read TGCGCCAGCAGCCAAGAAGGGACTAGCGTAGGGGGAGATACGCAGTATTTT.

This clonotype was detected only a few times. The V and J genes are TRBV7-2 and TRBJ2-1; D may be TRBD2 (6 bases). The CDR3 length is 15 residues. Trimming removed 5 bases at V and 4 bases at J, with 15 bases between. CDR1 and CDR2 (germline): SGHTA, FQGNSA. The DNA for the CDR3 is TGTGCCAGCAGCATACTAGCCGACTCGTACAATGAGCAGTTCTTC. It is translated as CASSILADSYNEQFF.

V is TRBV7-9 and J is TRBJ2-1; D is perhaps TRBD2 (5 bases). This CDR3 region has 15 residues. CDR1 and CDR2 (germline): SEHNR, FQNEAQ (reference sequence). Trimming took 3 bases from V and 0 from J, leaving 9 bases between them. The DNA for the CDR3 is TGTGCCAGCAGCTTTACTGGGAGCTCCTACAATGAGCAGTTCTTC. Translating gives CASSFTGSSYNEQFF.